These T cell receptor beta chains were read from a single sample in a study of Tregs in tolerant kidney transplant recipients. Assay: immunoSEQ multiplex PCR; the TCRdb copy retains only in-frame clones and omits some. The sample includes 75,000 to 100,000 clones, approximately 94% of them seen just once. Specimen: CD8+ T cells from blood. These receptors were taken from a human donor in good health. The CDR3 runs from the conserved cysteine through the conserved F or W. The order of the fields is CDR3 length, D gene, V gene, J gene, clone size, CDR3 protein, CDR3 DNA. A D gene is named only where the DNA matches it firmly. The size field is filled for only some rows; it gives once, few, many or a size class.

>15|TRBD1|TRBV7-9|TRBJ1-1|-
CASSAGQGADTEAFF
TGTGCCAGCAGCGCCGGACAGGGGGCCGACACTGAAGCTTTCTTT
>14|-|TRBV27|TRBJ2-3|-
CASLSSLDPDTQYF
TGTGCCAGCCTCTCATCGCTTGATCCAGATACGCAGTATTTT
>12|-|TRBV30|TRBJ2-3|-
CAAEAFTDTQYF
TGTGCCGCAGAGGCGTTCACAGATACGCAGTATTTT
>15|-|TRBV7-9|TRBJ1-1|-
CASSLSYETSTEAFF
TGTGCCAGCAGCTTAAGCTACGAGACCAGCACTGAAGCTTTCTTT
>14|-|TRBV19|TRBJ1-2|-
CASSIEGLDYGYTF
TGTGCCAGTAGTATTGAAGGGTTGGACTATGGCTACACCTTC
>18|-|TRBV30|TRBJ2-7|-
CAGRGGGPPSFTFYEQYF
TGTGCCGGACGGGGCGGAGGGCCACCCTCTTTCACCTTCTACGAGCAGTACTTC
>15|TRBD1|TRBV5-1|TRBJ2-7|-
CASSSRRGTEYEQYF
TGCGCCAGCAGCTCCCGGCGAGGGACAGAATACGAGCAGTACTTC
>13|-|TRBV27|TRBJ2-1|-
CASSLDGYNEQFF
TGTGCCAGCAGTTTAGACGGATACAATGAGCAGTTCTTC
>17|-|TRBV11-2|TRBJ2-1|-
CASSSVGTPSSYNEQFF
TGCGCCAGCAGCTCCGTCGGGACTCCAAGCTCCTACAATGAGCAGTTCTTC
>14|TRBD2|TRBV9|TRBJ2-1|-
CASSQLAARNEQFF
TGTGCCAGCAGCCAACTAGCGGCCCGCAATGAGCAGTTCTTC
>13|-|TRBV15|TRBJ2-5|-
CATGAHFQETQYF
TGTGCCACGGGTGCACATTTCCAAGAGACCCAGTACTTC
>14|TRBD1|TRBV7-9|TRBJ1-4|-
CASSSGQGREKLFF
TGTGCCAGCAGCAGCGGACAGGGGCGGGAAAAACTGTTTTTT
>11|-|TRBV30|TRBJ1-1|once
CAWGQGKEAFF
TGTGCCTGGGGCCAGGGCAAAGAAGCTTTCTTT
>13|-|TRBV30|TRBJ2-7|-
CACETGRMDEQYF
TGTGCCTGTGAAACCGGCAGGATGGACGAGCAGTACTTC
>14|-|TRBV9|TRBJ2-2|-
CASSVGGYTGELFF
TGTGCCAGCAGCGTAGGCGGGTACACCGGGGAGCTGTTTTTT
>14|-|TRBV19|TRBJ2-7|-
CASSIRDESYEQYF
TGTGCCAGTAGTATAAGGGACGAATCCTACGAGCAGTACTTC
>12|-|TRBV29-1|TRBJ2-1|-
CSVERGYNEQFF
TGCAGCGTTGAACGTGGTTACAATGAGCAGTTCTTC
>16|TRBD2|TRBV5-8|TRBJ2-3|-
CASSPGLAGFADTQYF
TGTGCCAGCAGCCCAGGACTAGCGGGATTTGCAGATACGCAGTATTTT
>12|-|TRBV13|TRBJ2-1|-
CASKIGADEQFF
TGTGCCAGCAAGATAGGGGCCGATGAGCAGTTCTTC
>13|-|TRBV4-2|TRBJ2-3|-
CASSHLGTDTQYF
TGTGCCAGCAGCCACCTTGGCACAGATACGCAGTATTTT
>16|-|TRBV15|TRBJ1-5|-
CATSRDRGASNQPQHF
TGTGCCACCAGCAGAGATAGGGGCGCTAGCAATCAGCCCCAGCATTTT
>15|TRBD2|TRBV9|TRBJ2-5|-
CASSIASGSFETQYF
TGTGCCAGCAGCATCGCTAGCGGGAGTTTTGAGACCCAGTACTTC
>13|-|TRBV7-9|TRBJ1-1|-
CATRPSGNTEAFF
TGTGCCACCCGCCCGTCGGGGAACACTGAAGCTTTCTTT
>16|TRBD1|TRBV7-9|TRBJ1-5|-
CASSSNDRVSGQPQHF
TGTGCCAGCAGCTCGAACGACAGGGTTAGTGGTCAGCCCCAGCATTTT
>16|-|TRBV4-1|TRBJ1-5|-
CASSQGSVYSNQPQHF
TGCGCCAGCAGCCAAGGGTCCGTTTATAGCAATCAGCCCCAGCATTTT
>13|-|TRBV6-5|TRBJ1-2|-
CASRDPRDGGYTF
TGTGCCAGCAGGGACCCCCGGGATGGCGGCTACACCTTC